Below, 21 T cell receptor beta chains from the same sample are listed, as sequenced in a study of blood T cell repertoires in COVID-19. The table came from immunoSEQ multiplex PCR; TCRdb's copy has only in-frame clones and leaves some out. The sample shows roughly 140,000 clones, about 88% of them seen only once. What was sequenced was peripheral blood. These receptors were collected from a human donor in a cohort sampled during active COVID-19.

This chain uses TRBV6-4 with TRBJ1-6; 11 positions match TRBD1. V trimming: 9 bases; J trimming: 1 base; junction bases outside the gene matches: 11. Looked up from germline, CDR1 is MRHNA and CDR2 is SNTAGT. The length of the CDR3 is 18 residues. The CDR3 DNA sequence: TGTGCCAGAAAACGGGACAGGGGGTCAGGGTCCTATAATTCACCCCTCCACTTT. It translates to CARKRDRGSGSYNSPLHF.

The chain couples TRBV27 to TRBJ1-5, with D tentatively TRBD1 (5 bases). The CDR3 runs 14 residues. Germline V gives CDR1 MNHEY, CDR2 SMNVEV (reference sequence). Trimming pared 3 bases from V and 11 bases from J, leaving 17 bases between. DNA for the CDR3: TGTGCCAGCAGTTTTAACCGGGACTCCTTGGCCCAGCATTTT. It specifies CASSFNRDSLAQHF.

The chain carries TRBV7-2 and TRBJ2-1, with 8 bases that match TRBD1. The CDR3 consists of 13 residues. Germline lookup yields CDR1 SGHTA and CDR2 FQGNSA. Unmatched junction bases numbered 2, after V lost 4 bases and J lost 6 bases. Here the CDR3 reads CASSSGQGNEQFF. DNA of the CDR3: TGTGCCAGCAGCTCCGGACAGGGCAATGAGCAGTTCTTC.

This chain uses TRBV6-1 with TRBJ2-3, with D unresolved. Deletions cut 2 bases from V and 4 bases from J, with 25 bases between. The germline gives CDR1 MNHNS, CDR2 SASEGT. This CDR3 is built from 19 residues. CDR3 residues: CASSECGQAPGTPPDTQYF. CDR3 DNA sequence: TGTGCCAGCAGTGAATGTGGGCAGGCGCCAGGAACCCCGCCAGATACGCAGTATTTT.

This chain connects TRBV2 to TRBJ1-1; 7 bases are shared with TRBD1. CDR3 size: 14 residues. Germline V CDR1 and CDR2: SNHLY, FYNNEI. V lost 2 bases to trimming and J lost 3 bases; unmatched junction nucleotides: 3. The CDR3, as DNA: TGTGCCAGCAGTGAAAGTGGACAGGACACTGAAGCTTTCTTT. It specifies CASSESGQDTEAFF.

CDR3 in amino acids: CASSPGTGDFEQFF. The DNA of the CDR3 is TGTGCCAGCAGCCCCGGGACAGGGGATTTCGAGCAGTTCTTC. The chain joins TRBV5-8 to TRBJ2-1, with 10 bases that match TRBD1. Germline CDR1 reads SGHTS; CDR2 reads YDEGEE. This CDR3 comprises 14 residues. After removal of 4 bases from V and 10 bases from J, the junction contained 8 bases not matched to a gene.

The chain joins TRBV6-5 to TRBJ1-2, with a possible D match to TRBD1 (6 bases). Trimming removed 4 bases from V and 7 bases from J, with 7 bases in between. Germline loops: CDR1 MNHEY, CDR2 SVGAGI. The CDR3 loop spans 11 amino acids. CDR3 protein: CASSLQGGYTF. CDR3 DNA sequence: TGTGCCAGCAGTTTACAGGGTGGCTACACCTTC.

The rearrangement links TRBV5-1 to TRBJ2-5; possibly TRBD2 for D (6 bases). The V gene's germline CDR1 is SGHRS and CDR2 YFSETQ. The V end lost 3 bases, the J end lost 2 bases, and 11 bases lay between the germline ends. The CDR3 is made up of 14 amino acids. For the CDR3, the DNA is TGCGCCAGCAGCTCCCTGACTAGGCAAGAGACCCAGTACTTC. Its translation: CASSSLTRQETQYF.

V is TRBV16 and J is TRBJ2-7, with TRBD2 matching 13 bases. The V segment lost 2 bases and the J segment 6 bases; nucleotides outside the gene matches: 7. The CDR3 has 16 amino acids. Germline CDR1 is KGHSY and CDR2 is FQNENV. CDR3 DNA sequence: TGTGCCAGCAGCCAAACTACTAGCGGGAGGGCCATCGAGCAGTACTTC. Amino acids: CASSQTTSGRAIEQYF.

This clone has more than one count but fewer than ten. This chain joins TRBV29-1 and TRBJ2-2, with D possibly being TRBD2 (5 bases). CDR3 length: 12 residues. CDR1 is SQVTM and CDR2 is ANQGSEA in the germline V gene. V lost 5 bases and J 2 bases, leaving 6 bases between the germline ends. The CDR3 spells CSVTSNTGELFF. CDR3 nucleotide sequence: TGCAGCGTTACTAGTAACACCGGGGAGCTGTTTTTT.

V and J are TRBV28 and TRBJ1-2; no clear D. Germline lookup yields CDR1 MDHEN and CDR2 SYDVKM. The V end was cut by 4 bases, the J end by 2 bases, with 11 bases between. The CDR3 sequence is 14 residues long. Here the CDR3 DNA reads TGTGCCAGCAGTTCCCCGCGCTCCAACTATGGCTACACCTTC. It encodes CASSSPRSNYGYTF.

This chain links TRBV4-1 with TRBJ2-1, with TRBD2 identical over 10 bases. The CDR3 consists of 19 residues. Germline V CDR1 and CDR2: MGHRA, YSYEKL. With V trimmed by 0 bases and J by 4 bases, 12 bases remained unmatched. The CDR3 sequence is CASSQDRGRWTSGYNEQFF. The CDR3 region has the DNA TGCGCCAGCAGCCAAGATCGTGGAAGGTGGACTAGCGGATACAATGAGCAGTTCTTC.

To note about this clone: One junction end does not reproduce the germline sequence, and a read error may be involved. V usage is TRBV27 and J usage is TRBJ1-2, with 10 bases fitting TRBD1. The CDR3 length is 17 residues. Germline lookup yields CDR1 MNHEY and CDR2 SMNVEV (reference sequence). CDR3 sequence (DNA): TGTGCCCGCAGCGGGGGGGGAGGGGGACAGGGGAGGTATGGCTACACCTTC. Its translation: CARSGGGGGQGRYGYTF.

Only one count was recorded for this clone. The V and J genes are TRBV15 and TRBJ2-3; D not certain. Between the trimmed V and J ends, which lost 4 bases and 3 bases, there was a span of 17 bases. The length of the CDR3 is 16 residues. The germline V gene has CDR1 LNHNV and CDR2 YYDKDF (reference sequence). The CDR3 loop is CATSTDSSLATDTQYF. The CDR3 nucleotides are TGTGCCACCAGCACAGATAGCAGCTTGGCAACAGATACGCAGTATTTT.

The V gene is TRBV9, the J gene TRBJ2-1, with 8 bases aligning to TRBD2. Germline V lookup: CDR1 SGDLS, CDR2 YYNGEE. J gave up 7 bases and V 3 bases, and 9 bases lay outside the gene matches. The CDR3 loop spans 15 amino acids. CDR3: CASSGWGTRGNEQFF. The CDR3 nucleotides are TGTGCCAGCAGCGGTTGGGGGACTAGGGGGAATGAGCAGTTCTTC.

In this sample, this clone turned up once. The genes are TRBV7-2 and TRBJ2-1; 13 bases line up with TRBD2. V shed 0 bases, J shed 0 bases, and the junction held 2 bases outside the gene matches. The length of the CDR3 is 18 residues. The germline V gene has CDR1 SGHTA and CDR2 FQGNSA. CDR3 DNA sequence: TGTGCCAGCAGCTTAGCGGGGACTAGCGGGGCCTCCTACAATGAGCAGTTCTTC. Its translation is CASSLAGTSGASYNEQFF.

This clone appeared a few times. The V call is TRBV27, the J call TRBJ2-5; D unresolved. The CDR3 has 15 residues. V was shortened by 5 bases and J by 5 bases, with 18 bases between the two germline ends. The V gene's germline CDR1 is MNHEY and CDR2 SMNVEV (reference sequence). This CDR3 reads CASSPSSPHGETQYF. The CDR3 DNA follows: TGTGCCAGCAGTCCGTCGAGCCCCCACGGGGAGACCCAGTACTTC.

Here the CDR3 reads CATRDRVRKTNEKLFF. CDR3 sequence (DNA): TGTGCCACCCGGGACAGGGTTAGAAAGACTAATGAAAAACTGTTTTTT. The V gene is TRBV6-8, the J gene TRBJ1-4; 9 nucleotides line up with TRBD1. The junction had 11 bases not matched to a gene; V was cut back by 10 bases and J by 2 bases. The germline V gene encodes CDR1 MNHGY and CDR2 SAAAGT. The CDR3 runs 16 residues.

The chain joins TRBV6-2 or TRBV6-3 to TRBJ2-7; 13 nucleotides agree with TRBD2. Per germline, CDR1 MNHEY and CDR2 SVGEGT. The CDR3 is made up of 14 amino acids. The ends lost 5 bases at V and 6 bases at J; junction bases unmatched: 4. The CDR3 region has the DNA TGTGCCAGCAGTGAGACTAGCGGGGGGAGCGAGCAGTACTTC. This sequence encodes CASSETSGGSEQYF.

This chain uses TRBV30 with TRBJ1-1, with unresolved D. The germline V and J ends were trimmed by 5 bases and 4 bases, with 11 bases remaining between them. This CDR3 comprises 12 residues. Germline V gives CDR1 GTSNPN, CDR2 SVGIG (reference sequence). The CDR3 DNA reads as TGTGCCTGGGGGGTTGCCGGCACTGAAGCTTTCTTT. Encoded protein: CAWGVAGTEAFF.

The chain employs TRBV9 and TRBJ1-4; weak D call: TRBD1 (6 bases). The germline V gene has CDR1 SGDLS and CDR2 YYNGEE. The CDR3 runs 15 residues. The V and J ends lost 0 bases and 3 bases respectively, with 9 bases between them. The CDR3 region has the DNA TGTGCCAGCAGCGTAGCTGGGACACCTAATGAAAAACTGTTTTTT. Protein sequence: CASSVAGTPNEKLFF.